This T cell receptor beta chain was identified during a study of cytomegalovirus exposure and HLA in healthy donors. Whole-study findings and limits: Altogether, 164 TCR beta chains were recorded as cytomegalovirus-associated.

This clone was counted only a few times. As yet, its antigen is unknown. Vbeta (60) and Jbeta (13) primers were used in the PCR. Here immunoSEQ multiplex PCR was the method, and the copy in TCRdb shows in-frame clones only, minus some. The sample lists under 200,000 clones, around 78% seen once, with approximately 2% in the top ten. This CDR3 is 17 amino acids long. Germline CDR1 and CDR2: SQVTM and ANQGSEA. Trimming cost V 3 bases and J 3 bases; bases outside gene matches: 11. The sequence was obtained from a man aged 25-40 years in good health and CMV-seronegative. The V and J genes are TRBV29-1 and TRBJ2-1; 10 bases line up with TRBD2. What was sequenced was PBMCs. CDR3: CSVDGTSGKFLYNEQFF. The CDR3 bases are TGCAGCGTTGATGGAACTAGCGGGAAGTTTCTCTACAATGAGCAGTTCTTC.